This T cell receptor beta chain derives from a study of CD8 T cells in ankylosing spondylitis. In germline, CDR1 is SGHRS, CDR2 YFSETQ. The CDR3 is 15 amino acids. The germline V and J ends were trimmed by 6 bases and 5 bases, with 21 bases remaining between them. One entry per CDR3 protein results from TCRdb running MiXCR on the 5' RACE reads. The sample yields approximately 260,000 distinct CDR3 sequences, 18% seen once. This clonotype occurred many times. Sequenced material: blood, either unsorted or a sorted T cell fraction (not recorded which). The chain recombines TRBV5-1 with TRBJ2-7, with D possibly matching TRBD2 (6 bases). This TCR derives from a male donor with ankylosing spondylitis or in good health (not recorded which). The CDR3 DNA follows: TGCGCCAGCATGGGGGAGGTTAGCATGCAACACGAGCAGTACTTC. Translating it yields CASMGEVSMQHEQYF.